Presented here are 26 T cell receptor beta chains from one specimen sequenced in a study of beta chain features in type 1 diabetes. These receptors have no known antigen. The study's findings and limits: Patients with Type 1 diabetes showed moderately but significantly shorter TCRB CDR3s in all four CD4+ subsets.

As every portion of the isolated RNA was reverse transcribed, the sequencing read expressed TCRB transcripts. The data were produced by immunoSEQ multiplex PCR, yet TCRdb's version contains in-frame clones alone and is incomplete. This table has 150,000 to 200,000 clones, roughly 8% appearing once. Sequencing used central memory CD4+ T cells from blood. The origin of the receptors is a woman in her thirties or forties with type 1 diabetes.

This clone was seen a handful of times. This chain connects TRBV7-2 to TRBJ1-1, with TRBD1 as a possible D gene (5 bases). Germline V lookup: CDR1 SGHTA, CDR2 FQGNSA. V lost 6 bases, J lost 1 base, and 9 bases lay in between. This CDR3 comprises 13 residues. The CDR3 protein is CASRLQENTEAFF. DNA for the CDR3: TGTGCCAGCAGGTTACAGGAGAACACTGAAGCTTTCTTT.

This clone was picked up a small number of times. The chain links TRBV9 to TRBJ1-2, with D perhaps TRBD1 (5 bases). The V and J ends lost 2 bases and 5 bases respectively, with 16 bases between them. Germline CDR1 reads SGDLS; CDR2 reads YYNGEE. The CDR3 sequence is 15 residues long. CDR3 amino acids: CASSVRQNQWYGYTF. CDR3 coding DNA: TGTGCCAGCAGCGTCCGACAGAATCAATGGTATGGCTACACCTTC.

This clone was seen a few times. The rearrangement joins TRBV2 to TRBJ1-2, with D tentatively TRBD1 (5 bases). CDR1 and CDR2 from the germline V gene are SNHLY and FYNNEI. V lost 3 bases and J 7 bases, leaving 15 bases between the germline ends. The CDR3 extends over 14 amino acids. Here the CDR3 DNA reads TGTGCCAGCAGTGAGGAAGGGGAAAGGTCTGGCTACACCTTC. It yields the protein CASSEEGERSGYTF.

The DNA for the CDR3 is TGCAGCGTTGGGACTAGCGGGGGGTTCCGAAGGGGAGATACGCAGTATTTT. Translated, it gives CSVGTSGGFRRGDTQYF. The chain carries TRBV29-1 and TRBJ2-3; TRBD2 aligns across 14 bases. The CDR3 is made up of 17 amino acids. Per the germline V gene, CDR1 is SQVTM and CDR2 is ANQGSEA. V shed 4 bases, J shed 5 bases, and the junction held 11 bases outside the gene matches.

This clone was observed a handful of times. V usage is TRBV4-2 and J usage is TRBJ2-7, with a weak D call TRBD2 (6 bases). This CDR3 contains 15 residues. V lost 5 bases and J lost 0, with 14 bases in between. The germline V gene encodes CDR1 LGHNA and CDR2 YNFKEQ. CDR3 protein: CASSSQLGGSYEQYF. CDR3 DNA: TGTGCCAGCAGCTCCCAGCTGGGGGGCTCCTACGAGCAGTACTTC.

This chain joins TRBV18 and TRBJ2-2; D perhaps matches TRBD1 (5 bases). V lost 6 bases, J lost 7 bases, and 15 bases lay in between. CDR1 is KGHSH and CDR2 is LQKENI in the germline V gene. CDR3 size: 14 residues. This CDR3 is CASSRQGNSGELFF. CDR3 DNA sequence: TGTGCCAGCTCTCGTCAGGGAAATAGCGGGGAGCTGTTTTTT.

This clone came up many times. The chain combines TRBV4-3 with TRBJ1-6, with 8 nucleotides matching TRBD1. CDR3 length: 15 residues. Germline V lookup: CDR1 LGHNA, CDR2 YSLEER. V trimming: 5 bases; J trimming: 11 bases; junction bases outside the gene matches: 11. The CDR3 reads CASSKGQGAGTPLHF. CDR3 bases: TGCGCCAGCAGCAAAGGACAGGGAGCCGGGACACCCCTCCACTTT.

The chain links TRBV29-1 to TRBJ1-1; D might be TRBD1 (5 bases). The CDR3 extends over 13 amino acids. The V gene's germline CDR1 is SQVTM and CDR2 ANQGSEA. Trimming removed 4 bases at V and 0 bases at J, with 9 bases between. In nucleotides, the CDR3 is TGCAGCGTTGGGGGCGGCTTGAACACTGAAGCTTTCTTT. It translates to CSVGGGLNTEAFF.

The rearrangement uses TRBV7-9 and TRBJ2-6, with D unclear. Germline-derived CDR1 and CDR2 are SEHNR and FQNEAQ (reference sequence). This CDR3 has 14 residues. V was clipped by 5 bases and J by 1 base, with 6 bases between them. CDR3 in DNA: TGTGCCAGCAGCCCCCAGTCTGGGGCCAACGTCCTGACTTTC. This sequence encodes CASSPQSGANVLTF.

This chain links TRBV5-1 with TRBJ2-7; 8 bases fit TRBD2. With V trimmed by 0 bases and J by 1 base, 6 bases remained unmatched. Germline assignment: CDR1 SGHRS and CDR2 YFSETQ. This CDR3 has 16 amino acids. The CDR3 coding sequence is TGCGCCAGCAGCTTGGTACCGGGAGGGGGGTCCTACGAGCAGTACTTC. Translation: CASSLVPGGGSYEQYF.

This clone was observed a handful of times. This chain links TRBV2 with TRBJ1-2, with D perhaps matching TRBD1 (5 bases). Germline V CDR1 and CDR2: SNHLY, FYNNEI. The CDR3 is 18 amino acids. V gave up 6 bases and J gave up 0 bases, with 23 bases separating them. The CDR3 DNA follows: TGTGCCAGCAGCCCCAATGCCCGGGGGGGTTCGGCTAACTATGGCTACACCTTC. Translating it yields CASSPNARGGSANYGYTF. Full variable domain (remainder filled in from reference TRBV2 and TRBJ1-2): EPEVTQTPSHQVTQMGQEVILRCVPISNHLYFYWYRQILGQKVEFLVSFYNNEISEKSEIFDDQFSVERPDGSNFTLKIRSTKLEDSAMYFCASSPNARGGSANYGYTFGSGTRLTVV.

V gene TRBV15 combines with J gene TRBJ2-1, with TRBD2 matching 13 bases. Germline-derived CDR1 and CDR2 are LNHNV and YYDKDF (reference sequence). The CDR3 runs to 20 residues. V was pared by 2 bases and J by 2 bases, with 12 bases of the junction left unmatched. This CDR3 reads CATSRTLAGGRSGTYNEQFF. In nucleotides, the CDR3 is TGTGCCACCAGCAGAACACTAGCGGGGGGGCGGAGCGGCACCTACAATGAGCAGTTCTTC.

V gene TRBV2 combines with J gene TRBJ2-1; 8 bases agree with TRBD2. This CDR3 comprises 15 residues. The germline CDR1 and CDR2 sequences are SNHLY and FYNNEI. V shed 8 bases, J shed 5 bases, and the junction held 11 bases outside the gene matches. CDR3 loop: CASVWDGGGDNEQFF. The CDR3 nucleotides are TGTGCCAGCGTGTGGGACGGGGGGGGTGACAATGAGCAGTTCTTC.

This clone was counted between two and nine times. This chain links TRBV19 with TRBJ1-2, with D perhaps TRBD1 (5 bases). The CDR3 contains 12 residues. Trimming shortened V by 9 bases and J by 0 bases, and 8 bases separated the two germline ends. Germline V gene data show CDR1 as LNHDA and CDR2 as SQIVND (reference sequence). CDR3 bases: TGTGCCAGCCGCAGGGCTAACTATGGCTACACCTTC. Its protein product is CASRRANYGYTF.

This clone was observed a few times. The chain couples TRBV9 to TRBJ1-1; 8 bases agree with TRBD1. The junction had 6 bases not matched to a gene; V was cut back by 1 base and J by 4 bases. Germline V gives CDR1 SGDLS, CDR2 YYNGEE. The CDR3 has 15 residues. The chain's CDR3 is CASSVIGQGGTEAFF. The CDR3, as DNA: TGTGCCAGCAGCGTAATAGGACAGGGAGGCACTGAAGCTTTCTTT.

This clone showed up just a few times. The chain couples TRBV4-3 to TRBJ1-3; D is perhaps TRBD1 (6 bases). V was pared by 0 bases and J by 7 bases, with 13 bases between. There are 15 residues in the CDR3. The germline CDR1 and CDR2 sequences are LGHNA and YSLEER. CDR3 in DNA: TGCGCCAGCAGCCAAGAGGGCGGGGGCCGCAACACCATATATTTT. This codes for CASSQEGGGRNTIYF.

This clone has ten or more counts. The chain couples TRBV28 to TRBJ2-4; D is unresolved. This CDR3 spans 13 amino acids. V lost 5 bases and J lost 8, with 13 bases in between. Germline CDR1 MDHEN, CDR2 SYDVKM. The CDR3 region has the DNA TGTGCCAGCAGTCTACCCACCTCGGACATTCAGTACTTC. The encoded protein is CASSLPTSDIQYF.

The V call is TRBV7-9, the J call TRBJ1-1; no clear D. This CDR3 spans 14 amino acids. Germline CDR1 is SEHNR and CDR2 is FQNEAQ (reference sequence). Trimming took off 8 bases at V and 0 bases at J, with 13 bases between the two ends. The CDR3 sequence is CASGPGEMNTEAFF. The CDR3 bases are TGTGCCAGCGGACCTGGGGAGATGAACACTGAAGCTTTCTTT. Combining the CDR3 with reference TRBV7-9 and TRBJ1-1 gives the whole variable domain DTGVSQNPRHKITKRGQNVTFRCDPISEHNRLYWYRQTLGQGPEFLTYFQNEAQLEKSRLLSDRFSAERPKGSFSTLEIQRTEQGDSAMYLCASGPGEMNTEAFFGQGTRLTVV.

This clone has more than one count but fewer than ten. V and J are TRBV7-2 and TRBJ2-4; perhaps TRBD1 as D (6 bases). The V gene lost 5 bases and the J gene lost 3 bases, with 8 bases spanning the gap. The germline CDR1 and CDR2 sequences are SGHTA and FQGNSA. CDR3 length equals 13 residues. CDR3 amino acids: CASSPDSKNIQYF. CDR3 coding DNA: TGTGCCAGCAGCCCGGACAGCAAAAACATTCAGTACTTC.

The rearrangement links TRBV7-2 to TRBJ2-7, with 8 positions matching TRBD2. There are 13 residues in the CDR3. The germline V gene has CDR1 SGHTA and CDR2 FQGNSA. V was clipped by 3 bases and J by 6 bases; unmatched bases: 4. The CDR3 loop reads CASSLSGTSEQYF. The CDR3 coding sequence is TGTGCCAGCAGCTTGTCAGGGACTAGCGAGCAGTACTTC.

The V gene is TRBV5-1, the J gene TRBJ2-1; 11 nucleotides align to TRBD2. V lost 4 bases to trimming and J lost 7 bases; unmatched junction nucleotides: 7. The CDR3 spans 15 residues. The V gene's germline CDR1 is SGHRS and CDR2 YFSETQ. This chain's CDR3 is CASSLSGGAPNEQFF. The CDR3 nucleotides read TGCGCCAGCAGCCTTAGCGGGGGGGCCCCAAATGAGCAGTTCTTC.

The genes are TRBV6-5 and TRBJ1-1; 7 nucleotides align to TRBD1. This CDR3 is built from 16 residues. Germline V gene lookup returns CDR1 MNHEY and CDR2 SVGAGI. The V and J ends lost 4 bases and 4 bases, in that order; junction bases with no gene match: 12. As DNA, the CDR3 is TGTGCCAGCAGTTGGTCCGGGACAGTCGAAATCACTGAAGCTTTCTTT. Residues: CASSWSGTVEITEAFF.

The genes are TRBV7-2 and TRBJ2-7, with TRBD1 identical over 7 bases. Trimming cost V 3 bases and J 1 base; bases outside gene matches: 6. The germline V gene has CDR1 SGHTA and CDR2 FQGNSA. There are 15 residues in the CDR3. CDR3 sequence: CASSFPGQVSYEQYF. CDR3 in DNA: TGTGCCAGCAGCTTTCCCGGACAGGTTTCCTACGAGCAGTACTTC. The full variable domain, rest sourced from reference TRBV7-2 and TRBJ2-7, is GAGVSQSPSNKVTEKGKDVELRCDPISGHTALYWYRQSLGQGLEFLIYFQGNSAPDKSGLPSDRFSAERTGGSVSTLTIQRTQQEDSAVYLCASSFPGQVSYEQYFGPGTRLTVT.

The rearrangement uses TRBV5-1 and TRBJ1-4; D is perhaps TRBD1 (6 bases). Germline V lookup: CDR1 SGHRS, CDR2 YFSETQ. Trimming pared 4 bases from V and 0 bases from J, leaving 10 bases between. The CDR3 covers 15 residues. The CDR3 region is CASSQGTTTNEKLFF. The CDR3 DNA reads as TGCGCCAGCAGCCAGGGGACAACAACTAATGAAAAACTGTTTTTT. The whole variable domain, filled in from reference TRBV5-1 and TRBJ1-4, reads KAGVTQTPRYLIKTRGQQVTLSCSPISGHRSVSWYQQTPGQGLQFLFEYFSETQRNKGNFPGRFSGRQFSNSRSEMNVSTLELGDSALYLCASSQGTTTNEKLFFGSGTQLSVL.

This sequence joins TRBV9 and TRBJ2-1, with a possible D match to TRBD2 (6 bases). Germline V gene sequence: CDR1 SGDLS, CDR2 YYNGEE. V was trimmed by 3 bases and J by 4 bases, leaving 14 bases between them. The CDR3 spans 15 residues. This CDR3 is CASSATGVRYNEQFF. In DNA, the CDR3 is TGTGCCAGCAGCGCCACGGGAGTACGTTACAATGAGCAGTTCTTC.

V usage is TRBV5-1 and J usage is TRBJ1-4, with D maybe TRBD1 (6 bases). Germline CDR1 is SGHRS and CDR2 is YFSETQ. V was trimmed by 3 bases and J by 0 bases, leaving 12 bases between them. There are 16 residues in the CDR3. DNA of the CDR3: TGCGCCAGCAGCTGGATAACAGGGACAACTAATGAAAAACTGTTTTTT. This translates into CASSWITGTTNEKLFF.